These 30 T cell receptor beta chains were all obtained from the same sample, sequenced in a study of Graves' ophthalmopathy and Graves' hyperthyroidism. Using RNA transcripts, the TCR beta CDR3 regions were amplified. HTBI primers served in a first-round RT-PCR, which a second-round multiplex PCR followed. Each CDR3 protein gets one entry after TCRdb re-called the multiplex PCR reads with MiXCR. This repertoire shows some 1.1 million distinct CDR3 sequences, about 40% found once; its top ten account for more than 9.5%. Sequencing used peripheral blood or thyroid tissue (not recorded which). The receptors were gathered from an adult man with Graves' hyperthyroidism.

This clonotype was found many times. The rearrangement uses TRBV11-2 and TRBJ2-5; D possibly uses TRBD1 or TRBD2 (5 bases each). CDR1 is SGHAT, CDR2 FQNNGV, per germline. V was clipped by 5 bases and J by 2 bases, with 12 bases between them. The CDR3 length is 14 residues. The CDR3 loop is CASSRDGPQETQYF. CDR3 DNA: TGTGCCAGCAGCCGGGACGGACCTCAAGAGACCCAGTACTTC.

CDR3 in amino acids: CAIRWANEQYF. As DNA, the CDR3 is TGTGCCATCCGTTGGGCCAATGAGCAGTACTTC. The V call is TRBV10-3, the J call TRBJ2-7, with D unclear. Germline V lookup: CDR1 ENHRY, CDR2 SYGVKD. The germline V and J ends were trimmed by 8 bases and 7 bases, with 12 bases remaining between them. The CDR3 is 11 amino acids.

The CDR3 is CSATEGANHSPLHF. CDR3 DNA sequence: TGCAGTGCTACCGAGGGGGCTAATCATTCACCCCTCCACTTT. The V and J genes are TRBV20-1 and TRBJ1-6; 7 bases match TRBD1. Looked up from germline, CDR1 is DFQATT and CDR2 is SNEGSKA (reference sequence). The CDR3 has 14 amino acids. V gave up 4 bases and J gave up 8 bases; unmatched junction bases: 8.

This clonotype showed up just a few times. This chain joins TRBV12-3 or TRBV12-4 and TRBJ2-5; D gene uncertain. Trimming shortened V by 6 bases and J by 0 bases, and 14 bases separated the two germline ends. The CDR3 runs to 15 residues. In DNA, the CDR3 is TGTGCCAGCAGCTCCGGTACACGGGACCAAGAGACCCAGTACTTC. It encodes CASSSGTRDQETQYF.

This clonotype occurred many times. The chain couples TRBV7-9 to TRBJ2-5, with D uncertain. The CDR3 extends over 17 amino acids. V was clipped by 1 base and J by 2 bases, with 17 bases between them. CDR1 SEHNR and CDR2 FQNEAQ come from the germline V gene (reference sequence). CDR3 residues: CASSLGDRLDGQETQYF. In nucleotides, the CDR3 is TGTGCCAGCAGCTTAGGTGATCGTTTGGACGGACAAGAGACCCAGTACTTC.

The sample holds many counts of this clonotype. The V call is TRBV2, the J call TRBJ1-6; tentative D call: TRBD1 (6 bases). This CDR3 region has 13 residues. Looked up from germline, CDR1 is SNHLY and CDR2 is FYNNEI. The germline V and J ends were trimmed by 8 bases and 5 bases, with 10 bases remaining between them. For the CDR3, the DNA is TGTGCCAGCCGGGGGCAAAATAATTCACCCCTCCACTTT. The encoded protein is CASRGQNNSPLHF.

This CDR3 is CASSLATSGGIYNEQFF. In nucleotides, the CDR3 is TGTGCCAGCAGCTTAGCGACTAGCGGGGGAATCTACAATGAGCAGTTCTTC. The V and J genes are TRBV7-2 and TRBJ2-1; TRBD2 agrees at 12 bases. V gave up 0 bases and J gave up 3 bases; unmatched junction bases: 3. The CDR3 totals 17 residues. The germline V gene has CDR1 SGHTA and CDR2 FQGNSA.

The rearrangement joins TRBV7-9 to TRBJ2-7; no clear D. The germline V and J ends were trimmed by 7 bases and 5 bases, with 15 bases remaining between them. The CDR3 totals 13 residues. Germline V lookup: CDR1 SEHNR, CDR2 FQNEAQ (reference sequence). The CDR3 reads CASIPFGFHEQYF. Here the CDR3 DNA reads TGTGCCAGCATCCCCTTTGGTTTTCACGAGCAGTACTTC. The full variable domain, its missing parts supplied by reference TRBV7-9 and TRBJ2-7, is DTGVSQNPRHKITKRGQNVTFRCDPISEHNRLYWYRQTLGQGPEFLTYFQNEAQLEKSRLLSDRFSAERPKGSFSTLEIQRTEQGDSAMYLCASIPFGFHEQYFGPGTRLTVT.

This clonotype has a count of ten or more. The chain carries TRBV7-9 and TRBJ1-2; 7 bases are shared with TRBD1. Germline loops: CDR1 SEHNR, CDR2 FQNEAQ (reference sequence). V was pared by 5 bases and J by 0 bases, with 6 bases of the junction left unmatched. The CDR3 has 15 amino acids. The CDR3 sequence is CASSPRDSPNYGYTF. The CDR3 DNA follows: TGTGCCAGCAGCCCGCGGGACAGCCCTAACTATGGCTACACCTTC.

There are many counts of this clonotype. The gene calls are TRBV20-1 and TRBJ2-5; 10 nucleotides align to TRBD1. Trimming at V came to 6 bases and at J to 9 bases, leaving 16 bases not matched to a gene. Germline CDR1 reads DFQATT; CDR2 reads SNEGSKA (reference sequence). The CDR3 is made up of 15 amino acids. This CDR3 reads CSAQDRGRSNQPQYF. In DNA form, the CDR3 reads TGCAGTGCACAAGACAGGGGGCGAAGCAATCAGCCCCAGTACTTC.

The chain links TRBV2 to TRBJ1-2; 8 bases are shared with TRBD1. J gave up 5 bases and V 6 bases, and 8 bases lay outside the gene matches. This CDR3 has 14 amino acids. The germline V gene has CDR1 SNHLY and CDR2 FYNNEI. The chain's CDR3 is CASSATGASYGYTF. CDR3 bases: TGTGCCAGCAGCGCGACAGGGGCCTCATATGGCTACACCTTC.

This clonotype appeared a few times. The gene calls are TRBV12-3 or TRBV12-4 and TRBJ2-7, with unresolved D. This CDR3 contains 8 residues. V was trimmed by 6 bases and J by 10 bases, leaving 4 bases between them. This CDR3 reads CASSRQYF. CDR3 coding DNA: TGTGCCAGCAGCCGACAGTACTTC.

This clonotype was seen once. It may be a read error: a sequence one base away is much more abundant. This chain links TRBV5-1 with TRBJ2-7; D is unresolved. CDR1 and CDR2 from the germline V gene are SGHRS and YFSETQ. This CDR3 comprises 14 residues. V was shortened by 1 base and J by 3 bases, with 11 bases between the two germline ends. CDR3 residues: CASSLYAGSYEQYF. Here the CDR3 DNA reads TGCGCCAGCAGCTTGTACGCAGGCAGCTACGAGCAGTACTTC.

This clonotype has a count of ten or more. A read error may explain this, as a much larger clone is one base away. This chain connects TRBV6-2 or TRBV6-3 to TRBJ1-1; unclear D gene. Germline CDR1 reads MNHEY; CDR2 reads SVGEGT. Trimming took off 6 bases at V and 1 base at J, with 6 bases between the two ends. The CDR3 extends over 12 amino acids. The CDR3 sequence is CASREPNTEAFF. In DNA form, the CDR3 reads TGTGCCAGCAGGGAACCGAACACTGAAGCTTTCTTT.

This chain joins TRBV2 and TRBJ1-1; TRBD1 agrees at 9 bases. The CDR3 totals 15 residues. Per the germline V gene, CDR1 is SNHLY and CDR2 is FYNNEI. With V trimmed by 1 base and J by 3 bases, 3 bases remained unmatched. CDR3 loop: CASSEGGQGHTEAFF. In DNA form, the CDR3 reads TGTGCCAGCAGTGAAGGCGGACAGGGGCACACTGAAGCTTTCTTT.

The chain carries TRBV6-4 and TRBJ1-2, with TRBD1 as a possible D gene (6 bases). The V and J ends lost 6 bases and 9 bases respectively, with 11 bases between them. This CDR3 contains 11 residues. Germline V gives CDR1 MRHNA, CDR2 SNTAGT. The CDR3 DNA sequence: TGTGCCAGCAGACAGGGCCGGAGCTACACCTTC. Amino acid sequence: CASRQGRSYTF.

Turning to this clonotype: Sequence at one end of the junction differs from germline and may be a read error. The chain recombines TRBV2 with TRBJ1-5, with a possible D match to TRBD1 (5 bases). Germline-derived CDR1 and CDR2 are SNHLY and FYNNEI. The CDR3 sequence is 13 residues long. The DNA of the CDR3 is TGTGCCATCAGTGGGGCCTTCGGGCAGCCCCAGCATTTT. It encodes CAISGAFGQPQHF.

Only a few counts were recorded for this clonotype. CDR3 loop: CAWSVKGPTPYGYTF. CDR3 DNA: TGTGCCTGGAGTGTCAAGGGACCGACCCCCTATGGCTACACCTTC. The rearrangement joins TRBV30 to TRBJ1-2; D perhaps matches TRBD1 (5 bases). The CDR3 totals 15 residues. Trimming took off 0 bases at V and 4 bases at J, with 15 bases between the two ends. The germline gives CDR1 GTSNPN, CDR2 SVGIG (reference sequence).

CDR3 sequence: CASSLDQKETQYF. DNA of the CDR3: TGTGCCAGCAGCTTGGACCAGAAAGAGACCCAGTACTTC. The chain employs TRBV5-6 and TRBJ2-5; D unclear. V lost 0 bases and J 3 bases, leaving 6 bases between the germline ends. The CDR3 sequence is 13 residues long. In germline, CDR1 is SGHDT, CDR2 YYEEEE. The full variable domain, its missing parts supplied by reference TRBV5-6 and TRBJ2-5, is DAGVTQSPTHLIKTRGQQVTLRCSPKSGHDTVSWYQQALGQGPQFIFQYYEEEERQRGNFPDRFSGHQFPNYSSELNVNALLLGDSALYLCASSLDQKETQYFGPGTRLLVL.

Remarks on this clonotype: A junction boundary mismatches the germline segment, possibly from a read error. This sequence joins TRBV25-1 and TRBJ1-6; D is ambiguous. The germline CDR1 and CDR2 sequences are MGHDK and SYGVNS. CDR3 length: 14 residues. CDR3 in DNA: TGTACCAGCAAAGGTCGAGGCTCTAATTCACCCCTCCACTTT. This translates into CTSKGRGSNSPLHF.

V gene TRBV12-3 or TRBV12-4 combines with J gene TRBJ2-2; the match to TRBD1 covers 10 bases. This CDR3 is built from 15 residues. With 5 bases clipped from V and 4 bases from J, the junction kept 4 bases outside the gene matches. This CDR3 is CASSLWDRGTGELFF. The CDR3 nucleotides read TGTGCCAGCAGTCTTTGGGACAGGGGCACCGGGGAGCTGTTTTTT.

This clonotype has a handful of counts. The rearrangement links TRBV20-1 to TRBJ2-5; 10 bases are a match to TRBD2. CDR1 DFQATT and CDR2 SNEGSKA come from the germline V gene (reference sequence). The CDR3 length is 16 residues. With V trimmed by 0 bases and J by 5 bases, 9 bases remained unmatched. This CDR3 reads CSARDHLAGVLETQYF. CDR3 coding DNA: TGCAGTGCTAGAGATCACCTAGCGGGGGTCCTTGAGACCCAGTACTTC.

In its sample, this clonotype was seen many times. V usage is TRBV2 and J usage is TRBJ2-5; D uncertain. CDR3 size: 14 residues. V shed 5 bases and J shed 0 bases, with 10 bases lying between them. Germline V gives CDR1 SNHLY, CDR2 FYNNEI. CDR3 sequence reads: CASSPRPDQETQYF. The DNA for the CDR3 is TGTGCCAGCAGTCCCCGGCCTGACCAAGAGACCCAGTACTTC.

This clonotype was found many times. The chain recombines TRBV19 with TRBJ1-1; weak D call: TRBD1 (5 bases). This CDR3 contains 13 residues. CDR1 and CDR2 (germline): LNHDA, SQIVND (reference sequence). V was shortened by 7 bases and J by 4 bases, with 13 bases between the two germline ends. The CDR3 nucleotides read TGTGCCAGTAAGTGGCAGGGTGGCACTGAAGCTTTCTTT. Its translation is CASKWQGGTEAFF.

This clonotype was seen only a few times. V is TRBV6-5 and J is TRBJ2-7; 10 nucleotides align to TRBD2. V lost 2 bases to trimming and J lost 3 bases; unmatched junction nucleotides: 4. This CDR3 is built from 15 residues. CDR1 is MNHEY and CDR2 is SVGAGI in the germline V gene. CDR3 residues: CASSYPGLAHYEQYF. CDR3 bases: TGTGCCAGCAGTTACCCGGGACTAGCGCACTACGAGCAGTACTTC.

This clonotype occurred many times. In DNA form, the CDR3 reads TGCAGCGTTGGAGGGACTGACACTGAAGCTTTCTTT. This translates into CSVGGTDTEAFF. The V call is TRBV29-1, the J call TRBJ1-1, with D tentatively TRBD1 (5 bases). The ends were cut back, 4 bases at V and 3 bases at J, with 9 bases in the middle. CDR3 length equals 12 residues. Germline values: CDR1 SQVTM, CDR2 ANQGSEA. Looking up the rest from reference TRBV29-1 and TRBJ1-1 gives the full variable domain: SAVISQKPSRDICQRGTSLTIQCQVDSQVTMMFWYRQQPGQSLTLIATANQGSEATYESGFVIDKFPISRPNLTFSTLTVSNMSPEDSSIYLCSVGGTDTEAFFGQGTRLTVV.

The rearrangement joins TRBV29-1 to TRBJ2-5; 7 nucleotides line up with TRBD1. The germline V gene encodes CDR1 SQVTM and CDR2 ANQGSEA. The CDR3 is made up of 13 amino acids. V lost 2 bases, J lost 7 bases, and 7 bases stayed unmatched. DNA of the CDR3: TGCAGCGTTGAATCCGAGCCAGGGGGGACCCAGTACTTC. It translates to CSVESEPGGTQYF.

Comment on this clonotype: A much larger clone is a single base away; this may be a read error. V is TRBV4-1 and J is TRBJ1-1, with D perhaps TRBD1 (6 bases). The CDR3 extends over 13 amino acids. The V end lost 8 bases, the J end lost 9 bases, and 19 bases lay between the germline ends. CDR1 is MGHRA, CDR2 YSYEKL, per germline. DNA for the CDR3: TGCGCCAGCGGACTAACAGGGAAAACTAAAGCTTTCTTT. Translating gives CASGLTGKTKAFF.

This clonotype was observed a handful of times. The chain links TRBV3-1 to TRBJ2-7; no reliable D call. V lost 4 bases and J 4 bases, leaving 11 bases between the germline ends. Germline lookup yields CDR1 LGHDT and CDR2 YNNKEL (reference sequence). CDR3 size: 13 residues. CDR3 amino acids: CASSPGMAYEQYF. For the CDR3, the DNA is TGTGCCAGCAGCCCTGGGATGGCTTACGAGCAGTACTTC.

The chain employs TRBV15 and TRBJ1-2, with 10 bases that match TRBD1. V was clipped by 8 bases and J by 1 base; unmatched bases: 10. The germline gives CDR1 LNHNV, CDR2 YYDKDF (reference sequence). The CDR3 runs 16 residues. The CDR3 DNA follows: TGTGCCACCGAGAGGGACAGGGGCGAGGATAACTATGGCTACACCTTC. Protein sequence: CATERDRGEDNYGYTF.